Given below is one T cell receptor beta chain in context. The specificity of this receptor is unknown. No qualities accompany the bases; no much larger clone lies one base away. The Qiagen DNeasy kit was used to extract genomic DNA both from unsorted PBMCs and from the negatively selected CD4+ and CD8+ fractions. TCR beta CDR3 regions were amplified by immunoSEQ multiplex PCR using primers annealing to V and J segments. A synthetic immune receptor repertoire was used to minimize amplification bias, and any residual bias was removed computationally once sequencing was done. The study's processing was this. Custom Python scripts were used to quantify repertoire diversity as the Shannon entropy index. The unsorted, CD4+ and CD8+ repertoires were each analyzed separately, with the exception of combined analyses, where CD4+ and CD8+ sequences were merged in silico. A clone counted as expanded when the clone's frequency after treatment rose at least 2-fold relative to C1D1, and clones undetected at baseline were given a pseudocount of 0.5. Clones with 0 or 1 copy at C1D1 were defined as singleton clones, while clones with 2 or more copies were defined as non-singleton clones. Clones expanded in unsorted samples were labelled as CD4+, CD8+ or unknown by matching protein sequences in sorted samples from the same patient. Diversity changes from C1D1 to C4D1 were tested in paired samples using Wilcoxon tests. TCRdb re-hosts the immuneACCESS table, in-frame sequences only. Its copies lack some clones; in the studies checked, an unresolved V gene accounts for under half of them, and the cause for the rest is not known. V, J and clone size were drawn from that table, and D and trimming were deduced from the DNA. For this sample the table gives about 50,000 clones, of which 65% to 80% were detected only once. The ten largest clonotypes hold more than 10% of the sample.

The sample is drawn from a study of PD-1 blockade in classical Hodgkin lymphoma (dated by TCRdb to 2020 to 2021). Regarding the research as a whole: Nivolumab dosing was 3 mg/kg intravenously every 2 weeks, continuing until either disease progression or unacceptable toxicity. The study used CyTOF and TCR beta sequencing to define a peripheral blood immune signature of response to PD-1 blockade in classical Hodgkin lymphoma.

Reading the label with the study, this specimen's time point is: cycle 4 day 1 (C4D1), after five to seven weeks of nivolumab. Every trial patient had relapsed following autologous stem cell transplantation, and prior brentuximab vedotin exposure was what differed among cohorts A, B and C. The trial cohort included 45 to 65 patients with relapsed/refractory classical Hodgkin lymphoma, and each patient had a best overall response of complete response, partial response or progressive disease. Single-agent nivolumab was administered to trial patients in the multi-cohort phase II CheckMate 205 trial. An independent review committee assessed best overall response by applying the 2007 International Working Group response criteria. PBMCs from the trial were collected at three points: immediately before nivolumab initiation (C1D1), and during therapy at cycle 2 day 1 and cycle 4 day 1. Peripheral blood was collected in 8 mL Vacutainer Cell Preparation Tubes, from which PBMCs were isolated by centrifugation and then cryopreserved.

Points the paper makes about the study in general: Among trial patients, those achieving complete response had baseline diversity similar to that of newly diagnosed patients, while diversity was significantly lower in partial responders and progressors. Baseline TCR diversity was reported to be lower in newly diagnosed patients than in healthy donors and to be lower still in relapsed/refractory patients. Lower diversity was seen in patients whose nivolumab began less than 1 year after ASCT, and these patients were left out of later analyses so that immune reconstitution would not confound the results. The study was limited to a single clinical trial cohort, and causes of repertoire differences, possibly disease activity or prior therapy, remained undefined. CD4+ but not CD8+ TCR diversity rose significantly by C4D1 (p=0.0027 vs p=0.16), most apparent in complete responders (p=0.02).

CDR1 and CDR2 are read off the germline V gene (reference sequence) as SGHNT and YYREEE. Inclusive of the bounding cysteine and phenylalanine, the CDR3 is 14 residues long. Left in the record is the CDR3 DNA by itself, 42 bases read in frame from the first base. V has 4 bases trimmed and J has 1 base trimmed; junction bases matching no gene number 4. The rearranged segments are TRBV5-4 and TRBJ2-5, with 7 bases aligning to TRBD1. This specimen consisted of peripheral blood mononuclear cells (PBMCs), obtained before the fourth cycle of nivolumab. The clonotype originates from a human donor with classical Hodgkin lymphoma. The CDR3 protein: CASSRNRGQETQYF. DNA sequence: TGTGCCAGCAGCCGGAACAGGGGCCAAGAGACCCAGTACTTC. The CDR3 plus the reference TRBV5-4 and TRBJ2-5 genes for the other parts give the full variable domain: ETGVTQSPTHLIKTRGQQVTLRCSSQSGHNTVSWYQQALGQGPQFIFQYYREEENGRGNFPPRFSGLQFPNYSSELNVNALELDDSALYLCASSRNRGQETQYFGPGTRLLVL.